A selection of T cell receptor beta chains follows, all from one sample in a study of blood T cell repertoires in COVID-19. Assay used: immunoSEQ multiplex PCR; TCRdb lists only in-frame clones, some missing. Of approximately 210,000 clones listed, over 65% are singletons. The sequencing input was PBMCs or T cells enriched from blood (not recorded which). The receptor source for this set is a woman aged 55-70 years who had recovered from COVID-19. Each CDR3 is given with its conserved first and last residue. Each record gives: D gene, V gene, J gene, clone size, CDR3 DNA, CDR3 protein. The D gene is left open where the match is weak. Expanded clones are given a class, and other clones once, few, many or no size at all.

TRBD2,TRBV2,TRBJ2-1,NA,TGTGCCAGCAGGCTCGGACTAGCGGGAGGAAATGAGCAGTTCTTC,CASRLGLAGGNEQFF
NA,TRBV7-3,TRBJ2-3,NA,TGTGCCAGCAGCCCCCGGGGGAGTAGCGGCACAGATACGCAGTATTTT,CASSPRGSSGTDTQYF
NA,TRBV6-5,TRBJ2-7,NA,TGTGCCACCAGAGGGGACACAGGCTACGAGCAGTACTTC,CATRGDTGYEQYF
TRBD1,TRBV19,TRBJ1-6,NA,TGTGCCAGTAGCCGCGAAGGGACAGATTATAATTCACCCCTCCACTTT,CASSREGTDYNSPLHF
NA,TRBV29-1,TRBJ1-4,NA,TGCAGCGTTGATTTAGCAGATGAAAAACTGTTTTTT,CSVDLADEKLFF
NA,TRBV18,TRBJ1-3,NA,TGTGCCAGCTCACCACCGCGGGGGGGCCCCTCTGGAAACACCATATATTTT,CASSPPRGGPSGNTIYF
TRBD1,TRBV2,TRBJ2-4,NA,TGTGCCAGCAGCCGGGACAGGGCCGGGGAAAACATTCAGTACTTC,CASSRDRAGENIQYF
TRBD1,TRBV27,TRBJ2-7,NA,TGTGCCAGCAGTCCCCTGGGACAGGGAACCTACGAGCAGTACTTC,CASSPLGQGTYEQYF
TRBD1,TRBV6-6,TRBJ2-7,NA,TGTGCCAGCAGTCACCGGGACAGGAGCTACGAGCAGTACTTC,CASSHRDRSYEQYF
NA,TRBV7-8,TRBJ2-7,once,TGTGCCAGCAGCTTAGACCTAAACTACGAGCAGTACTTC,CASSLDLNYEQYF
TRBD1,TRBV28,TRBJ1-2,NA,TGTGCCAGCAGTGCTCCCGGGACAGGGGGCTATGGCTACACCTTC,CASSAPGTGGYGYTF
NA,TRBV6-5,TRBJ2-7,NA,TGTGCCAGCAGCCCCTATCAAGACAGCTCCTACGAGCAGTACTTC,CASSPYQDSSYEQYF
TRBD1,TRBV28,TRBJ1-5,NA,TGTGCCAGCAGGGGGGACAGTGGGGTGAGAAATCAGCCCCAGCATTTT,CASRGDSGVRNQPQHF
NA,TRBV9,TRBJ1-2,NA,TGTGCCAGCAGCGCAGGGACTGGAGGCGGCTACACCTTC,CASSAGTGGGYTF
TRBD2,TRBV18,TRBJ2-1,NA,TGTGCCAGCTCACCATTTGGTACAGGGACTAGCGGCTACAATGAGCAGTTCTTC,CASSPFGTGTSGYNEQFF
NA,TRBV7-2,TRBJ1-2,NA,TGTGCCAGCAGCCCCCCGGGGGGGACAAGAAGCTACACCTTC,CASSPPGGTRSYTF
TRBD2,TRBV9,TRBJ2-5,NA,TGTGCCAGCAGCGTAGGAGGGAGGGCCCTGGAGACCCAGTACTTC,CASSVGGRALETQYF
TRBD2,TRBV7-2,TRBJ2-3,few,TGTGCCAGCAGCTCGAGGACTAGCGGGATCCGTGATACGCAGTATTTT,CASSSRTSGIRDTQYF
NA,TRBV5-8,TRBJ1-1,NA,TGTGCCAGCAGCTTGGACGGGGGGGCAAGAACTGAAGCTTTCTTT,CASSLDGGARTEAFF
NA,TRBV5-4,TRBJ2-7,NA,TGTGCCAGCAGCTACGTACTTGGTAGCGCCTACGAGCAGTACTTC,CASSYVLGSAYEQYF
NA,TRBV6-2/TRBV6-3,TRBJ2-2,few,TGTGCCAGCAGCCACGCGGGTTGGCGGGGCCACACCGGGGAGCTGTTTTTT,CASSHAGWRGHTGELFF
TRBD2,TRBV9,TRBJ2-2,NA,TGTGCCAGCAGCTTGGCAGCGGGGGGCCATCCGAACACCGGGGAGCTGTTTTTT,CASSLAAGGHPNTGELFF
NA,TRBV10-3,TRBJ1-3,NA,TGTGCCATCAGTGAGATATGGGGGGAAAACGCTGGAAACACCATATATTTT,CAISEIWGENAGNTIYF
NA,TRBV6-5,TRBJ1-2,NA,TGTGCCAGCAGACAGGGTGAGGGCTACACCTTC,CASRQGEGYTF
NA,TRBV2,TRBJ2-7,NA,TGTGCCAGCAGTGAATCGCGGGGCTCCTACGAGCAGTACTTC,CASSESRGSYEQYF
NA,TRBV5-1,TRBJ1-2,NA,TGCGCCAGCAGCTTGTTTGGGAGATTGGACTATGGCTACACCTTC,CASSLFGRLDYGYTF
TRBD1,TRBV7-2,TRBJ1-2,NA,TGTGCCAGCATCACCGATATAACCGGGACAGGGACAGGCTACACCTTC,CASITDITGTGTGYTF
TRBD1,TRBV29-1,TRBJ1-1,NA,TGCAGCGTTGGTTCAGGGGGGAACACTGAAGCTTTCTTT,CSVGSGGNTEAFF
NA,TRBV7-8,TRBJ2-1,NA,TGTGCCAGCAGCTTAGTGTTCCCCCCAGGGGCTTACAATGAGCAGTTCTTC,CASSLVFPPGAYNEQFF